The source of this T cell receptor (beta chain) is a study of blood T cell repertoires in COVID-19. In the study overall: Researchers got acute and convalescent COVID-19 samples from the United States, Italy and Spain.

Clones were sequenced by immunoSEQ multiplex PCR, and TCRdb holds only the in-frame ones, with some missing. Of about 190,000 clones in the sample, 88% were seen once. The CDR3 sequence is 13 residues long. The germline V gene has CDR1 SGHRS and CDR2 YFSETQ. V was clipped by 2 bases and J by 6 bases, with 8 bases between them. The rearrangement uses TRBV5-1 and TRBJ2-2; D not resolved. This clonotype originated in a man between 25 and 39 years old with acute or convalescent COVID-19. Sequencing used peripheral blood. CDR3 protein: CASSFTLPGELFF. DNA for the CDR3: TGCGCCAGCAGCTTTACTCTCCCCGGGGAGCTGTTTTTT. The variable domain in full, with the rest retrieved from reference TRBV5-1 and TRBJ2-2, is KAGVTQTPRYLIKTRGQQVTLSCSPISGHRSVSWYQQTPGQGLQFLFEYFSETQRNKGNFPGRFSGRQFSNSRSEMNVSTLELGDSALYLCASSFTLPGELFFGEGSRLTVL.